What follows describes a single T cell receptor beta chain. TCRdb passed the RT-PCR reads through MiXCR, listing each CDR3 protein once. The table includes 25,000 or so distinct CDR3 sequences, under 80% detected once. The data are from a study of yellow fever vaccine responses in identical twins. J gave up 0 bases and V 4 bases, and 4 bases lay outside the gene matches. The CDR3 length is 16 residues. Germline CDR1 is SGHTA and CDR2 is FQGNSA. Sequencing used T cells from blood (PBMCs), unsorted or a sorted subset (not recorded which), obtained before or after yellow fever vaccination (not recorded which). The clonotype originates from a young woman who received the yellow fever vaccine. The rearrangement links TRBV7-2 to TRBJ2-1; TRBD2 agrees at 9 bases. The CDR3 DNA reads as TGTGCCAGCAGCTCACCGGGACTAGCCTCCTACAATGAGCAGTTCTTC. Translation: CASSSPGLASYNEQFF.